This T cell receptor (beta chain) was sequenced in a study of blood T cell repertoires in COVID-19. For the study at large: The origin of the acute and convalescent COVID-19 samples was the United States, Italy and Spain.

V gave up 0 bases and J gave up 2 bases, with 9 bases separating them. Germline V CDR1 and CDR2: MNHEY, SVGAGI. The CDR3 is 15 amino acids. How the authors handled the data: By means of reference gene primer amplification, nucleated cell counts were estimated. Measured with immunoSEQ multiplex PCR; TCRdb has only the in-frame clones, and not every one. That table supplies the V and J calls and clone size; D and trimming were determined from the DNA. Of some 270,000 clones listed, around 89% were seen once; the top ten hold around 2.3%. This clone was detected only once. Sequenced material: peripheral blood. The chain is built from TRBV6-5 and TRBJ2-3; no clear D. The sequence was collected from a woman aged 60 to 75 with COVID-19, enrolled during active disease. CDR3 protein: CASSYSWLPTDTQYF. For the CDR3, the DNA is TGTGCCAGCAGTTACTCATGGCTTCCCACAGATACGCAGTATTTT.